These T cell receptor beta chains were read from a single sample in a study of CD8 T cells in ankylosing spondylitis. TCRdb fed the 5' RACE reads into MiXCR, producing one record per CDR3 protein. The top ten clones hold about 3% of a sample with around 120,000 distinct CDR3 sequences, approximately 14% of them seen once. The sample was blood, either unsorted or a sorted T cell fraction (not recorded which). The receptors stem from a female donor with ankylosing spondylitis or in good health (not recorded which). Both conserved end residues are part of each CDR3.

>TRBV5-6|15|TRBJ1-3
CASSFQGFSGNTIYF
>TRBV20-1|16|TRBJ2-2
CSARNGGGRAPGELFF
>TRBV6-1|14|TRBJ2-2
CATPGQENTGELFF
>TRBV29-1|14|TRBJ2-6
CSARQGSGANVLTF
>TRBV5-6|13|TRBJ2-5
CASSLLARETQYF
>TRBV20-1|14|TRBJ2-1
CSARDSGNYNEQFF
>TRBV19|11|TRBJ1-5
CASSITNHQHF
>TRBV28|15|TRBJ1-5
CASSPYDRGHQPQHF
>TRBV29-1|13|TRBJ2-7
CSVVGKKNYEQYF
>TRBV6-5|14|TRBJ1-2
CATQKGQPHYGYTF
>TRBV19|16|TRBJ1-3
CASSAGSGTQGNTIYF
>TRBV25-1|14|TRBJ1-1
CASSEPGQGTEAFF
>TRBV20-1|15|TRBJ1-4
CSATPPLGTNEKLFF
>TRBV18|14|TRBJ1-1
CASSREQTGTEAFF
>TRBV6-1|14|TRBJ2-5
CASRAAGGLETQYF
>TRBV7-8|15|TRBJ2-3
CASSYGTAPTDTQYF
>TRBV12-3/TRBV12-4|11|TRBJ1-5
CASSSGTALNF
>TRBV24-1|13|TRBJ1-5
CATRRGENQPQHF
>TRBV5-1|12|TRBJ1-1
CASSRLDTEAFF
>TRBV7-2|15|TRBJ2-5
CASSLAGSRQETQYF
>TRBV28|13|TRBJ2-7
CASTIPTGYEQYF
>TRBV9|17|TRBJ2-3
CASSARTRGVGTDTQYF
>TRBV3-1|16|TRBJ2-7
CASSRTRATAGSEQYF
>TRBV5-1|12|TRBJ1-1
CASSLGLGEAFF